The sequence of this TCR beta chain was determined in a study of blood T cells in healthy people across ages. Regarding the study as a whole: Both higher diversity and more naive CD4+ cells marked long-lived donors when set against aged donors. Getting older went along with TCR beta diversity per million T cells dropping roughly linearly. Observed TCR beta diversity showed a strong correlation with the percentage of naive T cells as measured by flow cytometry. The unsorted PBMCs prevented any conclusive comparison of naive versus antigen-experienced cells.

It was with a sample-barcoded 5' primer and a J-beta primer mix that a second PCR of roughly 6 to 12 cycles was run. Via MiXCR, TCRdb re-called the 5' RACE reads, giving one row per CDR3 protein. The sample has 800,000 to 1,000,000 distinct CDR3 sequences; roughly 52% are singletons. Regarding this clonotype: Its antigen is as yet unknown.

The CDR3 covers 16 residues. The J segment lost 6 bases and the V segment lost 2 bases, leaving 6 bases of the junction unmatched. CDR1 SGDLS and CDR2 YYNGEE come from the germline V gene. The sample was blood. This chain connects TRBV9 to TRBJ2-2; TRBD1 matches 11 bases. This receptor was obtained from a man aged 25-45 years in good health. This chain's CDR3 is CASSVGDRGFAGELFF. CDR3 DNA sequence: TGTGCCAGCAGCGTCGGGGACAGGGGGTTTGCCGGGGAGCTGTTTTTT.